This note documents a single T cell receptor (beta chain) sequence. Authors' processing steps: From reference gene primer amplification, estimates of nucleated cell counts were derived. Assay used: immunoSEQ multiplex PCR; TCRdb lists only in-frame clones, some missing. V and J calls and clone size are those listed in that table; D and trimming were worked out from the DNA. The sample yields about 34,000 clones, 80% to 90% seen once. The data stem from a study of blood T cell repertoires in COVID-19. Across the study: The samples span acute and convalescent COVID-19 from the United States, Italy and Spain. PBMCs, B-cell-depleted T cells, or T cells were the source of the cDNA or gDNA that made up the material.

The germline gives CDR1 SNHLY, CDR2 FYNNEI. V gave up 9 bases and J gave up 9 bases; unmatched junction bases: 11. The CDR3 spans 13 residues. The chain couples TRBV2 to TRBJ2-7; 10 bases line up with TRBD1. The clonotype comes from a man in his sixties with active COVID-19. Sequencing used peripheral blood. In DNA form, the CDR3 reads TGTGCCAGTAACCGGGACAGGGGTTCCCCGCAGTACTTC. This encodes CASNRDRGSPQYF.